What follows are 9 T cell receptor beta chains derived from one specimen sequenced in a study of OX40 agonist ivuxolimab in advanced cancers. Sequenced by immunoSEQ multiplex PCR; TCRdb stores in-frame clones only, minus some. The sample has 40,000 or so clones; roughly 87% are singletons. The starting material was CD4+ or CD8+ T cells sorted from blood, obtained in a trial of the OX40 agonist ivuxolimab. These receptors were collected from an adult with an advanced solid tumor such as melanoma, head and neck, liver or kidney cancer.

V is TRBV19 and J is TRBJ1-2; D uncertain. CDR3 length equals 12 residues. The V and J ends lost 6 bases and 4 bases respectively, with 9 bases between them. CDR1 and CDR2 (germline): LNHDA, SQIVND (reference sequence). In DNA form, the CDR3 reads TGTGCCAGTAGGACGGTCCTCTATGGCTACACCTTC. As protein: CASRTVLYGYTF.

The chain couples TRBV9 to TRBJ2-5; D possibly corresponds to TRBD2 (5 bases). The CDR3 contains 15 residues. V lost 2 bases and J lost 4, with 15 bases in between. The germline gives CDR1 SGDLS, CDR2 YYNGEE. The CDR3 DNA follows: TGTGCCAGCAGCGTCAGTCCGGGGAGTGTAGAGACCCAGTACTTC. Residues: CASSVSPGSVETQYF.

Points on this clone: At one end, the junction sequence differs from germline, possibly due to a read error. This chain joins TRBV5-4 and TRBJ2-5; a weak D match, TRBD2 (5 bases). Germline V gene data show CDR1 as SGHNT and CDR2 as YYREEE (reference sequence). This CDR3 region has 16 residues. CDR3 sequence reads: CASSQEGFPTRETQYF. The DNA for the CDR3 is TGCGCCAGCAGCCAAGAGGGCTTCCCCACGCGAGAGACCCAGTACTTC.

The rearrangement uses TRBV4-1 and TRBJ2-7, with D perhaps TRBD1 (5 bases). In germline, CDR1 is MGHRA, CDR2 YSYEKL. The CDR3 consists of 15 residues. Trimming removed 0 bases at V and 13 bases at J, with 22 bases between. The CDR3 here is CASSQDPTGLQAPYF. As DNA, the CDR3 is TGCGCCAGCAGCCAAGATCCAACCGGGCTACAGGCCCCTTACTTC.

The rearrangement uses TRBV7-8 and TRBJ1-4, with D perhaps matching TRBD1 (6 bases). Trimming removed 4 bases from V and 12 bases from J, with 21 bases in between. The length of the CDR3 is 15 residues. Germline values: CDR1 SGHVS, CDR2 FQNEAQ. The chain's CDR3 is CASSSTTGALGQLFF. The DNA for the CDR3 is TGTGCCAGCAGCTCCACCACGGGGGCGCTGGGGCAACTGTTTTTT.

V usage is TRBV4-3 and J usage is TRBJ1-5, with D possibly matching TRBD1 (5 bases). Trimming removed 0 bases at V and 6 bases at J, with 15 bases between. The CDR3 has 16 residues. CDR1 is LGHNA and CDR2 is YSLEER in the germline V gene. CDR3 protein: CASSQEHYSGGQPQHF. The CDR3 nucleotides are TGCGCCAGCAGCCAAGAACACTATTCCGGGGGTCAGCCCCAGCATTTT.

V usage is TRBV10-3 and J usage is TRBJ1-2, with D possibly TRBD1 on 5 matching bases. The CDR3 spans 15 residues. Per germline, CDR1 ENHRY and CDR2 SYGVKD. Trimming cost V 6 bases and J 7 bases, with 21 bases left between them. The DNA of the CDR3 is TGTGCCATCAGCCCCTCCGAGGGAGCAGGGACTGGCTACACCTTC. Protein product: CAISPSEGAGTGYTF.

The V and J genes are TRBV9 and TRBJ1-2, with 9 bases identical to TRBD1. The CDR3 has 15 residues. With V trimmed by 0 bases and J by 4 bases, 4 bases remained unmatched. Germline-derived CDR1 and CDR2 are SGDLS and YYNGEE. The CDR3: CASSVGTGGSYGYTF. The CDR3 DNA is TGTGCCAGCAGCGTAGGTACAGGGGGCAGCTATGGCTACACCTTC.

This clone showed up just a few times. The genes are TRBV7-3 and TRBJ2-3; 8 nucleotides align to TRBD2. CDR1 is SGHTA, CDR2 FQGTGA, per germline. The ends lost 5 bases at V and 4 bases at J; junction bases unmatched: 8. The CDR3 consists of 15 residues. This CDR3 reads CASSIFSGAPDTQYF. The CDR3 DNA reads as TGTGCCAGCAGCATTTTTAGCGGGGCCCCAGATACGCAGTATTTT. Full variable domain (remainder filled in from reference TRBV7-3 and TRBJ2-3): GAGVSQTPSNKVTEKGKYVELRCDPISGHTALYWYRQSLGQGPEFLIYFQGTGAADDSGLPNDRFFAVRPEGSVSTLKIQRTERGDSAVYLCASSIFSGAPDTQYFGPGTRLTVL.